The clone carrying this TCR beta chain has more than one count but fewer than ten. Its matching antigen is unknown. This record comes from a study of T-cell memory formation after mild COVID-19. Across the study: There were largely donor-specific TCR clusters. Study-wide results and caveats: Among contracting clones, CD4+ were mainly CM/EM and CD8+ enriched in EMRA. Specificity for SARS-CoV-2 was not confirmed among the second-wave clones peaking on day 37. The finding that pre-infection memory included some responding clones suggested that cross-reactive memory joined.

The ends were cut back, 2 bases at V and 4 bases at J, with 10 bases in the middle. CDR3 size: 14 residues. Germline CDR1 is SGHTA and CDR2 is FQGTGA. From the 5' RACE reads, TCRdb called clonotypes with MiXCR, one entry per CDR3 protein. The sample lists 45,000 to 55,000 distinct CDR3 sequences, about 7% occurring once. The clonotype originates from a man aged 18 to 30 who had mild COVID-19 (a few samples of this study predate the infection). Cell type and time point are not known. Specimen: PBMCs or a T cell subset sorted from them (not recorded which). This chain connects TRBV7-3 to TRBJ2-3; the D is unclear. CDR3 protein: CASSLEGHSDTQYF. The DNA for the CDR3 is TGTGCCAGCAGCTTAGAAGGGCATTCAGATACGCAGTATTTT.